This T cell receptor (beta chain) is drawn from a study of control samples from healthy donors and cancer patients. Using immunoSEQ multiplex PCR, the repertoire was profiled, and TCRdb retains in-frame clones only, with some absent. The sample has tens of thousands of clones; over 65% are singletons. Trimming pared 2 bases from V and 5 bases from J, leaving 4 bases between. The CDR3 is made up of 11 amino acids. Germline CDR1 and CDR2: MGHDK and SYGVNS. Sequenced sample: blood. The sequence derives from a man aged 50 or older in good health. The rearrangement links TRBV25-1 to TRBJ2-7, with D uncertain. CDR3 amino acids: CASSERNEQYF. DNA for the CDR3: TGTGCCAGCAGTGAAAGAAACGAGCAGTACTTC.